The T cell receptor (beta chain) under discussion was sequenced for a study of cytomegalovirus exposure and HLA in healthy donors. Study conclusions and caveats: It was 160 or so TCR beta chains that were listed as cytomegalovirus-associated. Earlier results showed most TCR beta V segments being productive about 87% or about 30% of the time. DRB1 showed the most TCR associations and HLA-C the fewest in a later analysis, as rates varied by HLA locus. Only CMV serostatus was available as immune exposure information.

The CDR3 contains 17 residues. Germline CDR1 reads ENHRY; CDR2 reads SYGVKD. After removal of 5 bases from V and 5 bases from J, the junction contained 11 bases not matched to a gene. The primer mix had 60 Vbeta and 13 Jbeta primers. Profiled with immunoSEQ multiplex PCR; TCRdb holds only in-frame clones, not every one. The sample includes about 83,000 clones, more than 80% of them seen just once. This clone was counted a few times. The antigen remains undetermined. Sequenced input: PBMCs. The chain uses TRBV10-3 and TRBJ2-5, with 13 positions matching TRBD2. The sequence was obtained from a woman aged 25 to 39 in good health and CMV-seronegative. The CDR3 DNA follows: TGTGCCATCAGTACTTCCAAGGGACTAGCGGGAAAGGAGACCCAGTACTTC. The encoded protein is CAISTSKGLAGKETQYF.